Following are 19 T cell receptor beta chains from one sample sequenced in a study of response to subunit inactivated influenza vaccine. Each CDR3 protein is one row after TCRdb ran MiXCR on the RT-PCR reads. The top ten clones hold less than 15% of a sample with around 480,000 distinct CDR3 sequences, roughly 11% of them seen once. Material: PBMCs from blood, obtained 40 to 50 days after vaccination. Source of these receptors: a man in his forties or fifties who received an inactivated influenza vaccine.

The chain links TRBV4-3 to TRBJ2-1; the D is unclear. The CDR3 contains 15 residues. Between the trimmed V and J ends, which lost 1 base and 11 bases, there was a span of 18 bases. CDR1 LGHNA and CDR2 YSLEER come from the germline V gene. The CDR3 DNA sequence: TGCGCCAGCAGCCAAGGGACCCCTTCGATACGGCAGCAGTTCTTC. As protein: CASSQGTPSIRQQFF.

The chain is built from TRBV10-3 and TRBJ2-7, with D perhaps matching TRBD2 (7 bases). There are 16 residues in the CDR3. Per germline, CDR1 ENHRY and CDR2 SYGVKD. Trimming took 2 bases from V and 2 from J, leaving 16 bases between them. CDR3 sequence reads: CAISEAGEGPTYEQYF. The CDR3, as DNA: TGTGCCATCAGTGAGGCAGGGGAGGGGCCTACCTACGAGCAGTACTTC.

This clonotype appeared a few times. The V call is TRBV7-2, the J call TRBJ2-5; D call uncertain. The V end was cut by 5 bases, the J end by 2 bases, with 9 bases between. The CDR3 is 13 amino acids. Germline V lookup: CDR1 SGHTA, CDR2 FQGNSA. This chain's CDR3 is CASSPRMQETQYF. In DNA, the CDR3 is TGTGCCAGCAGCCCAAGGATGCAAGAGACCCAGTACTTC.

CDR3 sequence (DNA): TGTGCCAGCAGCCCCTCTCCCCGGGGATCCTACGAGCAGTACTTC. This gives the protein CASSPSPRGSYEQYF. The chain carries TRBV7-9 and TRBJ2-7, with D maybe TRBD2 (5 bases). This CDR3 is 15 amino acids long. CDR1 SEHNR and CDR2 FQNEAQ come from the germline V gene (reference sequence). Trimming left V 5 bases short and J 1 base short, with 15 bases between. Full variable domain (rest looked up from reference TRBV7-9 and TRBJ2-7): DTGVSQNPRHKITKRGQNVTFRCDPISEHNRLYWYRQTLGQGPEFLTYFQNEAQLEKSRLLSDRFSAERPKGSFSTLEIQRTEQGDSAMYLCASSPSPRGSYEQYFGPGTRLTVT.

The chain carries TRBV24-1 and TRBJ2-1; unclear D gene. V lost 2 bases and J lost 10, with 17 bases in between. CDR1 and CDR2 (germline): KGHDR, SFDVKD. The CDR3 is 15 amino acids. The CDR3 DNA sequence: TGTGCCACCAGTGATTCACAGTACTACAATGCAGAGCAGTTCTTC. Protein product: CATSDSQYYNAEQFF.

This clonotype appeared many times. This sequence joins TRBV20-1 and TRBJ2-7, with 10 bases identical to TRBD1. The CDR3 runs 14 residues. Germline V gene sequence: CDR1 DFQATT, CDR2 SNEGSKA (reference sequence). V was pared by 3 bases and J by 7 bases, with 9 bases of the junction left unmatched. The CDR3 sequence is CSASLTGGRREQYF. The CDR3 DNA reads TGCAGTGCTAGTTTGACAGGGGGCAGGAGAGAGCAGTACTTC.

V usage is TRBV9 and J usage is TRBJ1-4, with a weak D call TRBD1 (5 bases). The CDR3 contains 14 residues. The germline V and J ends were trimmed by 4 bases and 10 bases, with 17 bases remaining between them. Germline V gene sequence: CDR1 SGDLS, CDR2 YYNGEE. As DNA, the CDR3 is TGTGCCAGCAGCCCTGTCGGGCAGGGTGGAAAACTGTTTTTT. It yields the protein CASSPVGQGGKLFF.

The V call is TRBV4-2, the J call TRBJ2-3; D remains unclear. The V end was cut by 4 bases, the J end by 10 bases, with 9 bases between. This CDR3 spans 11 amino acids. Per germline, CDR1 LGHNA and CDR2 YNFKEQ. In DNA, the CDR3 is TGTGCCAGCAGCCCGGTGGGTGCGCAGTATTTT. Translation: CASSPVGAQYF.

The chain links TRBV4-3 to TRBJ2-1; 7 bases align to TRBD2. Germline lookup yields CDR1 LGHNA and CDR2 YSLEER. The CDR3 runs 15 residues. Trimming cost V 4 bases and J 2 bases; bases outside gene matches: 5. CDR3 residues: CASSRPRGAYNEQFF. DNA of the CDR3: TGCGCCAGCAGCCGTCCACGGGGGGCCTACAATGAGCAGTTCTTC.

The CDR3 DNA follows: TGCAGTGCTAGAAGACTAGCGGGAAACTCGCTCGGCACCGGGGAGCTGTTTTTT. The encoded protein is CSARRLAGNSLGTGELFF. The chain joins TRBV20-1 to TRBJ2-2; 11 bases are shared with TRBD2. V lost 2 bases and J lost 4; bases outside the gene matches: 12. The germline V gene encodes CDR1 DFQATT and CDR2 SNEGSKA (reference sequence). The CDR3 consists of 18 residues.

At least ten counts were recorded for this clonotype. As DNA, the CDR3 is TGCAGTGCTAGAGCACAGGACCACAACACAGATACGCAGTATTTT. This gives the protein CSARAQDHNTDTQYF. The chain has TRBV20-1 and TRBJ2-3; TRBD1 is a possible D gene (5 bases). V lost 1 base to trimming and J lost 2 bases, with 13 bases between them. Per the germline V gene, CDR1 is DFQATT and CDR2 is SNEGSKA (reference sequence). The CDR3 sequence is 15 residues long.

Note on this clonotype: This may stem from a read error, because a much larger clone lies one nucleotide away. The chain joins TRBV7-3 to TRBJ2-3; 14 bases agree with TRBD2. The CDR3 covers 16 residues. Germline assignment: CDR1 SGHTA and CDR2 FQGTGA. The V segment lost 5 bases and the J segment 8 bases; nucleotides outside the gene matches: 9. Here the CDR3 DNA reads TGTGCCAGCAGCAAAGGGACTAGCGGGAGCTCAGCTACGCAGTATTTT. This gives the protein CASSKGTSGSSATQYF.

The chain uses TRBV5-1 and TRBJ1-5; D unclear. Germline V gene data show CDR1 as SGHRS and CDR2 as YFSETQ. The CDR3 contains 13 residues. Trimming shortened V by 10 bases and J by 0 bases, and 11 bases separated the two germline ends. The chain's CDR3 is CASGETSNQPQHF. The CDR3 nucleotides read TGCGCCTCTGGAGAAACTAGCAATCAGCCCCAGCATTTT.

This clonotype was seen only a few times. This sequence joins TRBV5-6 and TRBJ2-7, with 11 bases lining up with TRBD2. The V segment lost 0 bases and the J segment 6 bases; nucleotides outside the gene matches: 8. CDR3 size: 16 residues. Germline V lookup: CDR1 SGHDT, CDR2 YYEEEE. CDR3 in amino acids: CASSLAPSGRTLEQYF. CDR3 nucleotides: TGTGCCAGCAGCTTGGCCCCTAGCGGGAGGACCCTCGAGCAGTACTTC. Complete variable domain (other parts from reference TRBV5-6 and TRBJ2-7): DAGVTQSPTHLIKTRGQQVTLRCSPKSGHDTVSWYQQALGQGPQFIFQYYEEEERQRGNFPDRFSGHQFPNYSSELNVNALLLGDSALYLCASSLAPSGRTLEQYFGPGTRLTVT.

The DNA of the CDR3 is TGTGCCAGCAGTCCGGCCCCCCAGACCCAGTACTTC. It encodes CASSPAPQTQYF. The chain carries TRBV12-3 or TRBV12-4 and TRBJ2-5; D not certain. The CDR3 extends over 12 amino acids. Trimming removed 5 bases at V and 6 bases at J, with 10 bases between.

The rearrangement joins TRBV11-2 to TRBJ2-6; 10 nucleotides align to TRBD1. CDR1 and CDR2 (germline): SGHAT, FQNNGV. CDR3 length: 21 residues. Trimming cost V 7 bases and J 2 bases; bases outside gene matches: 20. CDR3 nucleotide sequence: TGTGCCAGCATTTCTCTGGGACAGGGGTTAGGGGGATACACTGGGGCCAACGTCCTGACTTTC. Protein sequence: CASISLGQGLGGYTGANVLTF.

This clonotype was seen many times. The chain employs TRBV4-3 and TRBJ1-1; 9 bases match TRBD1. The V gene end was trimmed by 0 bases and the J gene end by 0 bases; junction bases not matched to a gene: 5. Germline CDR1 and CDR2: LGHNA and YSLEER. The CDR3 is made up of 17 amino acids. CDR3 protein: CASSQDVWTGVNTEAFF. In DNA form, the CDR3 reads TGCGCCAGCAGCCAAGATGTCTGGACAGGGGTGAACACTGAAGCTTTCTTT.

Concerning this clonotype: Sequence at one end of the junction differs from germline and may be a read error. The chain recombines TRBV3-1 with TRBJ2-5; 12 bases are a match to TRBD2. Germline CDR1 is LGHDT and CDR2 is YNNKEL (reference sequence). The CDR3 consists of 18 residues. Here the CDR3 reads CARSPRTSGKLYQETQYF. DNA for the CDR3: TGTGCCCGCAGTCCACGGACTAGCGGGAAACTGTACCAAGAGACCCAGTACTTC.

This clonotype was detected many times. This chain connects TRBV7-2 to TRBJ2-7; 11 bases are a match to TRBD2. The germline CDR1 and CDR2 sequences are SGHTA and FQGNSA. CDR3 length: 15 amino acids. Trimming cost V 5 bases and J 1 base; bases outside gene matches: 4. The CDR3 DNA reads as TGTGCCAGCAGCGCGAGGACTAGCGGGTCCTACGAGCAGTACTTC. Amino acid sequence: CASSARTSGSYEQYF.